This T cell receptor (beta chain) was sequenced during a study of T cells in Graves' hyperthyroidism and ophthalmopathy. Together with thyroid ultrasound, orbital computed tomography, serum thyroxine and TRAb, clinical symptoms were used for diagnoses. In its sample, this clonotype was seen many times. Amplification of TCR beta CDR3 regions used RNA as the template. Using the HTBI primer set, a first-round RT-PCR was run on the TCR CDR3. TCRdb re-derived calls from the multiplex PCR reads in MiXCR, one entry per CDR3 protein. The sample yields 350,000 or so distinct CDR3 sequences, about a sixth seen once. V lost 4 bases and J 7 bases, leaving 16 bases between the germline ends. The CDR3 spans 14 residues.

The chain joins TRBV12-3 or TRBV12-4 to TRBJ1-1; a weak D match, TRBD1 (6 bases). The material sequenced was blood. This clonotype was sampled from a woman in her thirties or forties with Graves' ophthalmopathy. Here the CDR3 reads CASSYHLRTDEAFF. DNA of the CDR3: TGTGCCAGCAGTTACCACTTAAGGACAGATGAAGCTTTCTTT.